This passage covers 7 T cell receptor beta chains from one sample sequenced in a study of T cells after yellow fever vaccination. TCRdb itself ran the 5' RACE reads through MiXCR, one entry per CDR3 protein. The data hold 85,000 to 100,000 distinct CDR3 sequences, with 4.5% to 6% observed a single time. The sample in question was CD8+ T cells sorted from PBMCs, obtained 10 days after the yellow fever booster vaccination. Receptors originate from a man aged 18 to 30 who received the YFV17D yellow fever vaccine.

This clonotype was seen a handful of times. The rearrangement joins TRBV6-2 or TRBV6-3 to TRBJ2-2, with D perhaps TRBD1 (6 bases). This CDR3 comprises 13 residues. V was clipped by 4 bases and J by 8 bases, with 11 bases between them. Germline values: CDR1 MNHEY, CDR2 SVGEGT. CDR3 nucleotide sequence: TGTGCCAGCAGTTGGACAGAGGTGGGGGAGCTGTTTTTT. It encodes CASSWTEVGELFF.

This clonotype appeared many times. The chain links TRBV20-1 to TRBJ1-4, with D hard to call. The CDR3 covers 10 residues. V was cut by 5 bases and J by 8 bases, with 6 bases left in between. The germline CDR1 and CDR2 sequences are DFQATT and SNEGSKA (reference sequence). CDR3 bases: TGCAGTGCTGGTCACGAAAAACTGTTTTTT. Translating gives CSAGHEKLFF.

CDR3 protein: CASSHPEGVETQYF. CDR3 in DNA: TGTGCCAGCAGTCACCCTGAGGGGGTGGAGACCCAGTACTTC. V usage is TRBV6-5 and J usage is TRBJ2-5, with a tentative D call TRBD1 (6 bases). Germline CDR1 is MNHEY and CDR2 is SVGAGI. Trimming removed 5 bases from V and 5 bases from J, with 15 bases in between. This CDR3 spans 14 amino acids.

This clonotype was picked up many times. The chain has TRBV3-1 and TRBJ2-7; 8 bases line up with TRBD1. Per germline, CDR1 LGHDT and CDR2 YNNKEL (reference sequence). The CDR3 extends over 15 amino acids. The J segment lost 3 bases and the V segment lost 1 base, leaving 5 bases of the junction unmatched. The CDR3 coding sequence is TGTGCCAGCAGCCAAGGGACGACAGGGGTCTACGAGCAGTACGTC. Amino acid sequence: CASSQGTTGVYEQYV.

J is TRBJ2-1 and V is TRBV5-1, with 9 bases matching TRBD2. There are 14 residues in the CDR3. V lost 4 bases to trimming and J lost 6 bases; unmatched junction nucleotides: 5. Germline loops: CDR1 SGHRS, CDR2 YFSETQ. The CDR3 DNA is TGCGCCAGCAGCGGGAGCGGGGGGTTCAATGAGCAGTTCTTC. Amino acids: CASSGSGGFNEQFF. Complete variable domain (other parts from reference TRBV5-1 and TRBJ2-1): KAGVTQTPRYLIKTRGQQVTLSCSPISGHRSVSWYQQTPGQGLQFLFEYFSETQRNKGNFPGRFSGRQFSNSRSEMNVSTLELGDSALYLCASSGSGGFNEQFFGPGTRLTVL.

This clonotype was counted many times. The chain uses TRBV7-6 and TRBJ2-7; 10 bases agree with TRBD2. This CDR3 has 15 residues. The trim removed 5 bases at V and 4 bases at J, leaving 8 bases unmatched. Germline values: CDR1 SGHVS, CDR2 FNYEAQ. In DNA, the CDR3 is TGTGCCAGCAGCCCTCAGCGGGGGGGAAGGTACGAGCAGTACTTC. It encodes CASSPQRGGRYEQYF. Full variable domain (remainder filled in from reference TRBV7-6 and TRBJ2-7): GAGVSQSPRYKVTKRGQDVALRCDPISGHVSLYWYRQALGQGPEFLTYFNYEAQQDKSGLPNDRFSAERPEGSISTLTIQRTEQRDSAMYRCASSPQRGGRYEQYFGPGTRLTVT.

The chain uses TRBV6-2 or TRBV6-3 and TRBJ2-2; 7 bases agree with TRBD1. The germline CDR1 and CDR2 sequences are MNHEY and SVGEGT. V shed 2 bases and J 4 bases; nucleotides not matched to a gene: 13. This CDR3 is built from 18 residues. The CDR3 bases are TGTGCCAGCAGTTACGGGCCTTTCTTGCGACAGGGCACCGGGGAGCTGTTTTTT. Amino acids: CASSYGPFLRQGTGELFF.